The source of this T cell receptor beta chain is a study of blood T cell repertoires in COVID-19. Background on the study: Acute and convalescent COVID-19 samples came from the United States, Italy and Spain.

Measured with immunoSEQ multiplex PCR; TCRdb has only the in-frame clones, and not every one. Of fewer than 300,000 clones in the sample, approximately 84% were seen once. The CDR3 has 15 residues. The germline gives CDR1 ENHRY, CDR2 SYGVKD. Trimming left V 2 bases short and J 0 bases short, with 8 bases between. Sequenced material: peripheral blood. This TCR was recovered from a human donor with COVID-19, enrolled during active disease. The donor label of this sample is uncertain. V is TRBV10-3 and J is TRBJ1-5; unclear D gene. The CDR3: CAISEGRYSNQPQHF. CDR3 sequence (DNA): TGTGCCATCAGTGAGGGCCGATATAGCAATCAGCCCCAGCATTTT.